A single sample is the source of the 16 T cell receptor beta chains below, sequenced in a study of blood T cell repertoires in COVID-19. Some clones are missing from TCRdb's copy, which holds only in-frame ones; the method was immunoSEQ multiplex PCR. The sample lists about 200,000 clones; 65% to 90% were seen once. The sample taken for sequencing was peripheral blood. The receptors stem from a human donor in a cohort sampled during active COVID-19.

Here the CDR3 DNA reads TGTGCCAGCAGCTTTCTTCAGACGGGGACTAATGAGCAGTTCTTC. Translating gives CASSFLQTGTNEQFF. The V and J genes are TRBV5-8 and TRBJ2-1, with a weak D call TRBD2 (6 bases). Germline lookup yields CDR1 SGHTS and CDR2 YDEGEE. Trimming took 2 bases from V and 7 from J, leaving 16 bases between them. CDR3 size: 15 residues.

The chain recombines TRBV2 with TRBJ2-3; maybe TRBD2 (6 bases). The CDR3 runs 16 residues. V gave up 2 bases and J gave up 2 bases, with 14 bases separating them. CDR1 SNHLY and CDR2 FYNNEI come from the germline V gene. CDR3 protein: CASSELSGGTTDTQYF. The CDR3 DNA sequence: TGTGCCAGCAGTGAATTGTCTGGCGGGACCACAGATACGCAGTATTTT.

This clone showed up just once. V usage is TRBV5-1 and J usage is TRBJ2-5; 13 bases fit TRBD2. The V gene end was trimmed by 1 base and the J gene end by 5 bases; junction bases not matched to a gene: 5. Germline V gene data show CDR1 as SGHRS and CDR2 as YFSETQ. This CDR3 contains 16 residues. The CDR3 spells CASSLTGLAGVETQYF. DNA of the CDR3: TGCGCCAGCAGCTTGACCGGACTAGCGGGAGTGGAGACCCAGTACTTC.

The V call is TRBV15, the J call TRBJ2-2; 10 positions match TRBD2. The trim removed 6 bases at V and 1 base at J, leaving 2 bases unmatched. This CDR3 comprises 15 residues. Germline V gives CDR1 LNHNV, CDR2 YYDKDF (reference sequence). The CDR3: CATRRTSGNTGELFF. CDR3 in DNA: TGTGCCACCAGGAGGACTAGCGGGAACACCGGGGAGCTGTTTTTT.

The V gene is TRBV6-5, the J gene TRBJ1-2; 10 nucleotides agree with TRBD1. Trimming cost V 5 bases and J 8 bases; bases outside gene matches: 5. Germline V lookup: CDR1 MNHEY, CDR2 SVGAGI. This CDR3 contains 13 residues. Written as DNA, the CDR3 is TGTGCCAGCAGTACGACAGGGGGCGCAGGCTACACCTTC. Its translation is CASSTTGGAGYTF.

The rearrangement uses TRBV6-1 and TRBJ1-5; maybe TRBD1 (5 bases). The CDR3 length is 16 residues. Germline-derived CDR1 and CDR2 are MNHNS and SASEGT. The V and J ends lost 0 bases and 3 bases respectively, with 12 bases between them. The CDR3 here is CASSEALGGINQPQHF. DNA of the CDR3: TGTGCCAGCAGTGAAGCGCTTGGGGGGATCAATCAGCCCCAGCATTTT.

The chain links TRBV6-1 to TRBJ2-1; TRBD2 matches at 7 bases. This CDR3 spans 12 amino acids. V shed 3 bases and J 9 bases; nucleotides not matched to a gene: 2. Germline CDR1 MNHNS, CDR2 SASEGT. CDR3 loop: CASSETSSEQFF. The CDR3 bases are TGTGCCAGCAGTGAGACTAGCAGTGAGCAGTTCTTC.

As regards this clone: Other DNA sequences of this sample code for an identical CDR3. The chain is built from TRBV18 and TRBJ2-5, with TRBD2 as a possible D gene (6 bases). The CDR3 consists of 13 residues. Germline V gene sequence: CDR1 KGHSH, CDR2 LQKENI. With 3 bases removed from V and 4 bases from J, the gap between germline ends came to 9 bases. DNA for the CDR3: TGTGCCAGCTCACCGGGACTGGGAGAGACCCAGTACTTC. Amino acids: CASSPGLGETQYF.

Concerning this clone itself: This may come from a read error, since a much larger clone is one base off. In DNA form, the CDR3 reads TGTGCCAGCAGGACAGGGGGTTCCTACGAGCAGTACTTC. It specifies CASRTGGSYEQYF. This chain uses TRBV6-6 with TRBJ2-7; TRBD1 agrees at 9 bases. CDR1 MNHNY and CDR2 SVGAGI come from the germline V gene (reference sequence). J lost 1 base, V lost 6 bases, and 1 base had no gene match. The CDR3 loop spans 13 amino acids.

In DNA, the CDR3 is TGTGCCAGCAGTCCAGGGACTGTTCAAGAGACCCAGTACTTC. This translates into CASSPGTVQETQYF. The chain joins TRBV2 to TRBJ2-5, with D maybe TRBD2 (6 bases). The CDR3 covers 14 residues. V was shortened by 5 bases and J by 2 bases, with 12 bases between the two germline ends. CDR1 is SNHLY, CDR2 FYNNEI, per germline.

This chain connects TRBV1 to TRBJ1-5; TRBD1, the table's D call, was not compared with the DNA. TRBV1 is a known pseudogene. The CDR3 runs 14 residues. The CDR3 spells CTSSPDRGDQPQHF. The CDR3 DNA is TGCACCAGCAGCCCGGACAGGGGAGATCAGCCCCAGCATTTT.

The chain uses TRBV7-9 and TRBJ1-1; D unresolved. The CDR3 spans 15 residues. V dropped 5 bases and J dropped 0 bases, with 13 bases sitting between them. In germline, CDR1 is SEHNR, CDR2 FQNEAQ (reference sequence). In nucleotides, the CDR3 is TGTGCCAGCAGCGACCAACAGAACATGAACACTGAAGCTTTCTTT. Translating gives CASSDQQNMNTEAFF.

The chain has TRBV28 and TRBJ2-7; 7 nucleotides agree with TRBD1. J was trimmed by 5 bases and V by 6 bases; bases with no gene match: 4. The CDR3 is made up of 12 amino acids. The germline gives CDR1 MDHEN, CDR2 SYDVKM. The CDR3: CASRSDRDEQYF. The DNA of the CDR3 is TGTGCCAGCAGATCCGACAGGGACGAGCAGTACTTC.

The chain has TRBV19 and TRBJ2-4; 7 nucleotides match TRBD1. Germline values: CDR1 LNHDA, CDR2 SQIVND (reference sequence). The junction had 13 bases not matched to a gene; V was cut back by 5 bases and J by 6 bases. The CDR3 is 16 residues long. The CDR3, as DNA: TGTGCCAGTAGTCAGAATCCGGGACAGCGAGGAAACATTCAGTACTTC. As protein: CASSQNPGQRGNIQYF.

The chain joins TRBV6-2 or TRBV6-3 to TRBJ2-2; 11 nucleotides agree with TRBD2. V dropped 5 bases and J dropped 3; count of bases not matched to a gene: 8. This CDR3 has 17 amino acids. Germline values: CDR1 MNHEY, CDR2 SVGEGT. The CDR3 protein is CASSAQLAGEDTGELFF. CDR3 nucleotides: TGTGCCAGCAGTGCCCAACTAGCGGGAGAGGACACCGGGGAGCTGTTTTTT.

The rearrangement joins TRBV3-1 (or the pseudogene TRBV3-2) to TRBJ1-3, with D perhaps matching TRBD1 (5 bases). The V end lost 2 bases, the J end lost 0 bases, and 14 bases lay between the germline ends. The CDR3 loop spans 17 amino acids. Germline V gene lookup returns CDR1 LGHDT and CDR2 YNNKEL (reference sequence). CDR3 loop: CASSQRTPYSSGNTIYF. The CDR3 DNA follows: TGTGCCAGCAGCCAAAGGACACCATACAGCTCTGGAAACACCATATATTTT.